This T cell receptor (beta chain) appears in the sequencing data of a study of T-cell reconstitution after alpha-beta-depleted transplantation in children. General study results and limits: There were some patients whose high TCRbeta diversity at day 60 came from surviving recipient T cells and thymic progenitors. T-cell numbers and diversity one year post-transplant derived largely from freshly generated T cells. Reports say that about two months after transplant, the alpha-beta T cells came out of several hundred graft clones that had expanded.

Researchers prepared the TCRbeta library using unique molecular identifiers, the study reports. TCRdb re-called the PCR reads through MiXCR, storing one row per CDR3 protein. The sample shows a few hundred thousand distinct CDR3 sequences, 43% of them seen only once. This clonotype showed up many times. What it binds is unknown. Sequenced material: PBMCs, taken before TCRalphabeta/CD19-depleted stem cell transplant. This receptor was obtained from a girl aged 2 to 9 with aplastic anemia, due to receive a stem cell transplant.

CDR3 DNA: TGTGCCAGCAGAAACCGGGACAGGGGTAACGAGCAGTACTTC. This gives the protein CASRNRDRGNEQYF. The V and J genes are TRBV5-6 and TRBJ2-7, with 10 bases identical to TRBD1. Trimming at V came to 5 bases and at J to 5 bases, leaving 7 bases not matched to a gene. Germline assignment: CDR1 SGHDT and CDR2 YYEEEE. The CDR3 is 14 amino acids.